This T cell receptor beta chain is from a study of T-cell memory formation after mild COVID-19. The study, taken as a whole, reports: Clones that contracted clustered mainly in CM and EM if CD4+ and in EMRA if CD8+.

TCRdb reprocessed the 5' RACE reads via MiXCR and lists one record per CDR3 protein. The sample shows about 390,000 distinct CDR3 sequences, 15% to 20% of them seen only once. Remarks on this clonotype: No antigen is known for it.

In germline, CDR1 is MGHRA, CDR2 YSYEKL. This CDR3 has 16 residues. The V gene end was trimmed by 0 bases and the J gene end by 11 bases; junction bases not matched to a gene: 13. The chain carries TRBV4-1 and TRBJ1-2, with TRBD1 matching 9 bases. The source material was PBMCs or a T cell subset sorted from them (not recorded which). The receptor comes from a young man who had mild COVID-19 (a few samples of this study predate the infection). Cell type and time point are not known. The CDR3 DNA is TGCGCCAGCAGCCAAGATATGGTAACAGGGGGCTTTGGGTACACCTTC. This sequence encodes CASSQDMVTGGFGYTF.